This T cell receptor (beta chain) derives from a study of T cell responses to AZD1222 COVID-19 vaccine. The CDR3 is made up of 14 amino acids. Trimming cost V 3 bases and J 1 base, with 9 bases left between them. Germline values: CDR1 SGHTA, CDR2 FQGNSA. Sequenced by immunoSEQ multiplex PCR; TCRdb stores in-frame clones only, minus some. The sample includes approximately 120,000 clones, about nine tenths of them seen just once. Whole-study findings and limits: There were mostly white British donors and more females than males, and clonal diversity was possibly underestimated. Reports indicate that nearly half of spike-specific TCRs are directed at unmutated variant regions.

A word on this clone: Its antigen remains unknown.

This sample comprised peripheral blood, obtained on day 0 of AZD1222 vaccination. This receptor was obtained from an adult in good health. The chain couples TRBV7-2 to TRBJ1-1; D remains unclear. The CDR3 here is CASSFYGSNTEAFF. CDR3 nucleotides: TGTGCCAGCAGCTTTTATGGATCGAACACTGAAGCTTTCTTT.